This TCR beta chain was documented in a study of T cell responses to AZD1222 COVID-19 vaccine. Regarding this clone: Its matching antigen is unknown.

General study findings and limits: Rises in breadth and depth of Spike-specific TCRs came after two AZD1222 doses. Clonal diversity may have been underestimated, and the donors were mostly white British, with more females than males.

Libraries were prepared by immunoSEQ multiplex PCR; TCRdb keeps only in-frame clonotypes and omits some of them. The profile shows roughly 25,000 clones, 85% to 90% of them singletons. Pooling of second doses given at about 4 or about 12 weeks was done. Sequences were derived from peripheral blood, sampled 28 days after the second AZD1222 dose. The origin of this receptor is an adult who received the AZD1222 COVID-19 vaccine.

The CDR3 nucleotides are TGTGCCAGCAGCGTCGCGACCGGGGCCAACACCGGGGAGCTGTTTTTT. Protein product: CASSVATGANTGELFF. V usage is TRBV9 and J usage is TRBJ2-2, with D perhaps being TRBD1 or TRBD2 (5 bases each). The V end was cut by 2 bases, the J end by 2 bases, with 13 bases between. Per the germline V gene, CDR1 is SGDLS and CDR2 is YYNGEE. The CDR3 runs to 16 residues.